The source of this T cell receptor (beta chain) is a study of PD-1 blockade in mismatch repair-deficient tumors. As for the study in general: Patients had eleven to twelve mismatch repair-deficient cancer types and were previously treated and progressing. Study findings and constraints: Rapid post-treatment expansion, then contraction, generally preceding radiologic response, marked tumor-resident clones.

Profiled with immunoSEQ multiplex PCR; TCRdb holds only in-frame clones, not every one. The repertoire holds 25,000 to 30,000 clones, approximately 88% seen once, with over 2.5% in the top ten. Trimming took 2 bases from V and 8 from J; bases not matched to a gene: 6. This CDR3 has 14 residues. Germline V lookup: CDR1 SGDLS, CDR2 YYNGEE. All patients were mismatch repair deficient, assessed by either PCR or immunohistochemistry. A few pembrolizumab responders had their TCRs sequenced. Points on this clone: What it recognizes is unknown.

The sequencing here drew on PBMCs, taken before pembrolizumab treatment. The chain joins TRBV9 to TRBJ2-1; 8 positions agree with TRBD2. This TCR was recovered from an adult with mismatch repair-deficient cancer. The CDR3 protein is CASSVSGKMDEQFF. For the CDR3, the DNA is TGTGCCAGCAGCGTTAGCGGGAAGATGGATGAGCAGTTCTTC.